One and the same sample provided the 4 T cell receptor beta chains below, sequenced in a study of shared clonotypes between healthy human individuals. Sequencing was performed with immunoSEQ multiplex PCR; in TCRdb, only in-frame clones are kept and a portion is missing. The repertoire holds over a million clones, with 78% as singletons. Sequenced sample: memory CD4+ T cells from PBMCs. Subset here: CD45RA-negative fraction. All receptors come from a man aged 18-30 years in good health. Some clones in this sample may be carry-over from other donors' samples.

The V and J genes are TRBV11-3 and TRBJ2-2, with D perhaps matching TRBD1 (6 bases). V was shortened by 6 bases and J by 6 bases, with 11 bases between the two germline ends. The CDR3 is made up of 13 amino acids. Germline CDR1 SGHNT, CDR2 YENEEA. CDR3 nucleotides: TGTGCCAGCAGTTCCGGGACACCCGGGGAGCTGTTTTTT. Encoded protein: CASSSGTPGELFF. The full variable domain, completed using reference TRBV11-3 and TRBJ2-2, is EAGVVQSPRYKIIEKKQPVAFWCNPISGHNTLYWYLQNLGQGPELLIRYENEEAVDDSQLPKDRFSAERLKGVDSTLKIQPAELGDSAVYLCASSSGTPGELFFGEGSRLTVL.

The rearrangement links TRBV2 to TRBJ1-2; weak D call: TRBD1 (6 bases). Trimming took 7 bases from V and 6 from J, leaving 12 bases between them. The CDR3 loop spans 12 amino acids. Germline lookup yields CDR1 SNHLY and CDR2 FYNNEI. The CDR3 is CASNRDTDGYTF. The CDR3 DNA is TGTGCCAGCAACCGGGACACAGATGGCTACACCTTC.

The V and J genes are TRBV6-6 and TRBJ2-3, with TRBD2 identical over 8 bases. V gave up 4 bases and J gave up 6 bases; unmatched junction bases: 12. The CDR3 runs 16 residues. Germline lookup yields CDR1 MNHNY and CDR2 SVGAGI (reference sequence). CDR3 sequence (DNA): TGTGCCAGCAGTTCCCTTTCGGGAGGGCCTGTCGATACGCAGTATTTT. It specifies CASSSLSGGPVDTQYF.

V gene TRBV28 combines with J gene TRBJ1-5, with D perhaps matching TRBD1 (6 bases). Germline CDR1 MDHEN, CDR2 SYDVKM. This CDR3 is built from 16 residues. V dropped 4 bases and J dropped 3 bases, with 16 bases sitting between them. CDR3 in amino acids: CASSSPGDIHNQPQHF. The DNA of the CDR3 is TGTGCCAGCAGTTCCCCGGGGGACATTCACAATCAGCCCCAGCATTTT. The full variable domain, its missing parts supplied by reference TRBV28 and TRBJ1-5, is DVKVTQSSRYLVKRTGEKVFLECVQDMDHENMFWYRQDPGLGLRLIYFSYDVKMKEKGDIPEGYSVSREKKERFSLILESASTNQTSMYLCASSSPGDIHNQPQHFGDGTRLSIL.